The 32 T cell receptor beta chains below were found in one sample sequenced in a study of CD8+ T cells in alopecia areata listed by TCRdb under 2018. Sample treatment or condition, as interpreted from the label and publication: oral pan-JAK inhibitor, 5-10 mg twice daily. Library preparation was by the immunoSEQ multiplex PCR assay. RNA was extracted from all samples and reverse transcribed into cDNA as template for TCR sequencing. What TCRdb holds here is the immuneACCESS table cut down to in-frame rearrangements. Part of the clones is not present; checked against another copy, under half of the missing clones reflect an unresolved V gene, and the others are unexplained. In all, the sample holds more than 90,000 clones, and 60% of those were seen once. The top ten clonotypes cover about a sixth of the sample. The sequenced sample was CD8+ T cells sorted from blood, obtained at roughly week 55, from a patient treated with tofacitinib. The source is a human donor with alopecia areata.

The chain links TRBV5-6 to TRBJ2-2; TRBD1 matches 7 bases. The CDR3 consists of 14 residues. Trimming removed 7 bases from V and 1 base from J; junction bases left unmatched: 4. Germline V gene sequence: CDR1 SGHDT, CDR2 YYEEEE. The CDR3 region has the DNA TGTGCCAGCGTACAGGGGCGGAACACCGGGGAGCTGTTTTTT. This sequence encodes CASVQGRNTGELFF.

The V call is TRBV7-9, the J call TRBJ1-2, with D perhaps TRBD1 (6 bases). V was shortened by 5 bases and J by 1 base, with 20 bases between the two germline ends. The germline V gene encodes CDR1 SEHNR and CDR2 FQNEAQ (reference sequence). The CDR3 loop spans 17 amino acids. The CDR3 DNA sequence: TGTGCCAGCAGCCTAGGGACACATACCCCCTTTAACTATGGCTACACCTTC. It encodes CASSLGTHTPFNYGYTF.

The CDR3 region has the DNA TGTGCCAGCAGTCCTGGCACCGGGGAGCTGTTTTTT. It codes for CASSPGTGELFF. This chain connects TRBV27 to TRBJ2-2; D unclear. Germline-derived CDR1 and CDR2 are MNHEY and SMNVEV (reference sequence). The CDR3 covers 12 residues. V lost 5 bases, J lost 4 bases, and 5 bases lay in between.

The gene calls are TRBV18 and TRBJ1-5; TRBD1 matches at 7 bases. V gave up 5 bases and J gave up 0 bases; unmatched junction bases: 4. The CDR3 covers 15 residues. Germline V gene data show CDR1 as KGHSH and CDR2 as LQKENI. CDR3 residues: CASSEQGYSNQPQHF. In nucleotides, the CDR3 is TGTGCCAGCTCAGAACAGGGGTATAGCAATCAGCCCCAGCATTTT.

This clone was counted a few times. The V gene is TRBV5-6, the J gene TRBJ2-2, with 10 bases matching TRBD1. With V trimmed by 5 bases and J by 7 bases, 5 bases remained unmatched. Germline V gene data show CDR1 as SGHDT and CDR2 as YYEEEE. CDR3 size: 14 residues. Here the CDR3 reads CASRPGTGVGELFF. The CDR3 bases are TGTGCCAGCAGACCCGGGACAGGGGTCGGGGAGCTGTTTTTT.

The genes are TRBV2 and TRBJ2-3; 7 bases are shared with TRBD1. The J segment lost 2 bases and the V segment lost 8 bases, leaving 7 bases of the junction unmatched. This CDR3 is 14 amino acids long. The germline gives CDR1 SNHLY, CDR2 FYNNEI. CDR3 amino acids: CASPGGYSTDTQYF. The CDR3 DNA is TGTGCCAGCCCAGGGGGTTACTCCACAGATACGCAGTATTTT.

The table lists this clone with a few counts. The gene calls are TRBV5-1 and TRBJ1-2; 10 bases align to TRBD1. V lost 3 bases to trimming and J lost 6 bases; unmatched junction nucleotides: 5. This CDR3 has 14 amino acids. Germline V gives CDR1 SGHRS, CDR2 YFSETQ. CDR3 sequence reads: CASSWTGGSDGYTF. CDR3 coding DNA: TGCGCCAGCAGCTGGACAGGGGGATCCGATGGCTACACCTTC.

This chain uses TRBV5-6 with TRBJ1-5, with D perhaps TRBD1 (6 bases). Trimming stripped 4 bases from V and 9 bases from J, with 14 bases between. The CDR3 consists of 13 residues. The V gene's germline CDR1 is SGHDT and CDR2 YYEEEE. The CDR3 reads CASSTGTWGPQHF. CDR3 coding DNA: TGTGCCAGCAGCACAGGGACTTGGGGGCCCCAGCATTTT.

The chain joins TRBV28 to TRBJ2-3; D ambiguous. The V and J ends lost 2 bases and 2 bases respectively, with 5 bases between them. This CDR3 region has 13 residues. Germline V gene data show CDR1 as MDHEN and CDR2 as SYDVKM. CDR3: CASSLTPTDTQYF. The CDR3 DNA sequence: TGTGCCAGCAGTTTAACCCCCACAGATACGCAGTATTTT.

The rearrangement uses TRBV15 and TRBJ2-1, with D maybe TRBD2 (5 bases). Per germline, CDR1 LNHNV and CDR2 YYDKDF (reference sequence). CDR3 length: 17 amino acids. Trimming took 1 base from V and 3 from J, leaving 16 bases between them. This CDR3 reads CATSRVPGLSYYNEQFF. DNA for the CDR3: TGTGCCACCAGCAGAGTCCCCGGACTCTCGTACTACAATGAGCAGTTCTTC.

Here the CDR3 reads CASSLVIGQGAEAFF. CDR3 DNA: TGTGCCAGCAGCTTGGTGATAGGGCAGGGGGCTGAAGCTTTCTTT. The genes are TRBV5-5 and TRBJ1-1; 7 positions match TRBD1. The CDR3 is 15 residues long. The V gene end was trimmed by 0 bases and the J gene end by 6 bases; junction bases not matched to a gene: 8. Germline CDR1 reads SGHKS; CDR2 reads YYEKEE (reference sequence).

The chain combines TRBV6-5 with TRBJ1-1, with D uncertain. The CDR3 length is 11 residues. Germline V gives CDR1 MNHEY, CDR2 SVGAGI. Trimming cost V 3 bases and J 10 bases, with 9 bases left between them. The CDR3 loop is CASSYGLTAFF. DNA for the CDR3: TGTGCCAGCAGTTATGGGTTAACAGCTTTCTTT.

This chain links TRBV7-9 with TRBJ2-7; the D gene is possibly TRBD1 (8 bases). With 2 bases removed from V and 1 base from J, the gap between germline ends came to 18 bases. Germline V gene lookup returns CDR1 SEHNR and CDR2 FQNEAQ (reference sequence). CDR3 length: 17 amino acids. The CDR3 region is CASSLTSGGQESYEQYF. CDR3 sequence (DNA): TGTGCCAGCAGCTTAACTTCGGGGGGACAGGAGTCCTACGAGCAGTACTTC.

This clone was detected a few times. V is TRBV19 and J is TRBJ1-3, with unresolved D. The V end was cut by 3 bases, the J end by 0 bases, with 9 bases between. The CDR3 is 15 residues long. CDR1 is LNHDA, CDR2 SQIVND, per germline (reference sequence). Written as DNA, the CDR3 is TGTGCCAGTAGTATTTGGGCAGTCTCTGGAAACACCATATATTTT. As protein: CASSIWAVSGNTIYF.

The rearrangement joins TRBV27 to TRBJ2-5, with D possibly TRBD1 on 6 matching bases. Germline V gives CDR1 MNHEY, CDR2 SMNVEV (reference sequence). Trimming took 10 bases from V and 5 from J, leaving 14 bases between them. The length of the CDR3 is 12 residues. The DNA of the CDR3 is TGTGCCACCTCCGGGGACACGGAGACCCAGTACTTC. Encoded protein: CATSGDTETQYF.

The V gene is TRBV27, the J gene TRBJ1-2; 7 nucleotides align to TRBD1. CDR3 size: 16 residues. The germline V gene has CDR1 MNHEY and CDR2 SMNVEV (reference sequence). The junction had 16 bases not matched to a gene; V was cut back by 5 bases and J by 7 bases. The CDR3 reads CASSNKGAGFTGGYTF. The CDR3, as DNA: TGTGCCAGCAGTAACAAGGGGGCAGGTTTTACGGGTGGCTACACCTTC.

The chain joins TRBV2 to TRBJ1-1; 7 positions agree with TRBD1. The CDR3 runs to 14 residues. The J segment lost 4 bases and the V segment lost 6 bases, leaving 8 bases of the junction unmatched. Germline V lookup: CDR1 SNHLY, CDR2 FYNNEI. CDR3 nucleotide sequence: TGTGCCAGCAGGGACAGGATAGGAGGCACTGAAGCTTTCTTT. Amino acid sequence: CASRDRIGGTEAFF.

This clone was detected a few times. This chain uses TRBV29-1 with TRBJ2-3; 7 bases map to TRBD2. Germline CDR1 SQVTM, CDR2 ANQGSEA. This CDR3 comprises 15 residues. Trimming took 0 bases from V and 4 from J; bases not matched to a gene: 7. The CDR3 DNA reads as TGCAGCGTTGAAGATTTTCGGGGGGTACCAGATACGCAGTATTTT. Its translation: CSVEDFRGVPDTQYF.

The V and J genes are TRBV2 and TRBJ1-1, with D hard to call. The CDR3 is 11 amino acids. Deletions cut 10 bases from V and 1 base from J, with 7 bases between. Per germline, CDR1 SNHLY and CDR2 FYNNEI. In DNA form, the CDR3 reads TGTGCCACATGGACGAACACTGAAGCTTTCTTT. This encodes CATWTNTEAFF.

The CDR3 DNA sequence: TGTGCCACCAGCAGAGTTGGAGAGAACTACGAGCAGTACTTC. It yields the protein CATSRVGENYEQYF. The chain couples TRBV15 to TRBJ2-7; D not certain. Germline lookup yields CDR1 LNHNV and CDR2 YYDKDF (reference sequence). There are 14 residues in the CDR3. V was trimmed by 1 base and J by 3 bases, leaving 10 bases between them.

The chain carries TRBV30 and TRBJ2-1; no reliable D call. V dropped 2 bases and J dropped 6 bases, with 5 bases sitting between them. The CDR3 contains 11 residues. Germline V gene lookup returns CDR1 GTSNPN and CDR2 SVGIG (reference sequence). DNA of the CDR3: TGTGCCTGGAGTCCTGTCAATGAGCAGTTCTTC. Protein product: CAWSPVNEQFF.

This clone was seen just once. The chain joins TRBV15 to TRBJ2-3; no reliable D call. This CDR3 comprises 14 residues. Germline CDR1 LNHNV, CDR2 YYDKDF (reference sequence). Trimming removed 5 bases from V and 5 bases from J, with 14 bases in between. CDR3 DNA: TGTGCCACCAGCGGGCCAGCGCCGGGAGATACGCAGTATTTT. Translation gives CATSGPAPGDTQYF. The full variable domain, with the rest looked up from reference TRBV15 and TRBJ2-3, is DAMVIQNPRYQVTQFGKPVTLSCSQTLNHNVMYWYQQKSSQAPKLLFHYYDKDFNNEADTPDNFQSRRPNTSFCFLDIRSPGLGDTAMYLCATSGPAPGDTQYFGPGTRLTVL.

The chain combines TRBV5-6 with TRBJ1-1; D is possibly TRBD1 (5 bases). The CDR3 totals 16 residues. V was pared by 4 bases and J by 4 bases, with 20 bases between. Looked up from germline, CDR1 is SGHDT and CDR2 is YYEEEE. The CDR3, as DNA: TGTGCCAGCAGCAATAGCTGGTTGGGGGAAGGCACTGAAGCTTTCTTT. This codes for CASSNSWLGEGTEAFF.

This clone occurred a few times. This chain joins TRBV5-6 and TRBJ1-5; TRBD1 might be the D (5 bases). There are 16 residues in the CDR3. Germline V gene sequence: CDR1 SGHDT, CDR2 YYEEEE. V was pared by 4 bases and J by 3 bases, with 17 bases between. For the CDR3, the DNA is TGTGCCAGCAGCCCCGCCACTGGGGGATTCAATCAGCCCCAGCATTTT. As protein: CASSPATGGFNQPQHF.

This sequence joins TRBV5-6 and TRBJ2-1, with D unresolved. Germline V gives CDR1 SGHDT, CDR2 YYEEEE. The CDR3 has 15 residues. Between the trimmed V and J ends, which lost 2 bases and 1 base, there was a span of 10 bases. CDR3 DNA: TGTGCCAGCAGCTTCGGGTATGGGTCCTACAATGAGCAGTTCTTC. Protein: CASSFGYGSYNEQFF. The full variable domain, with the rest looked up from reference TRBV5-6 and TRBJ2-1, is DAGVTQSPTHLIKTRGQQVTLRCSPKSGHDTVSWYQQALGQGPQFIFQYYEEEERQRGNFPDRFSGHQFPNYSSELNVNALLLGDSALYLCASSFGYGSYNEQFFGPGTRLTVL.

The CDR3 spells CASSHRGTGYEQYF. Here the CDR3 DNA reads TGTGCCAGCAGCCACCGCGGGACAGGCTACGAGCAGTACTTC. The chain employs TRBV9 and TRBJ2-7, with 8 bases lining up with TRBD1. Germline V gene sequence: CDR1 SGDLS, CDR2 YYNGEE. The CDR3 extends over 14 amino acids. Germline trimming cut 4 bases from V and 3 bases from J; bases unmatched to any gene: 6.

The chain is built from TRBV19 and TRBJ2-7, with D possibly matching TRBD1 (6 bases). The CDR3 length is 12 residues. V lost 3 bases and J lost 6, with 9 bases in between. Germline CDR1 reads LNHDA; CDR2 reads SQIVND (reference sequence). CDR3 sequence reads: CASSIGQSEQYF. CDR3 coding DNA: TGTGCCAGTAGTATCGGACAGAGCGAGCAGTACTTC. Combining the CDR3 with reference TRBV19 and TRBJ2-7 gives the whole variable domain DGGITQSPKYLFRKEGQNVTLSCEQNLNHDAMYWYRQDPGQGLRLIYYSQIVNDFQKGDIAEGYSVSREKKESFPLTVTSAQKNPTAFYLCASSIGQSEQYFGPGTRLTVT.

The chain employs TRBV10-3 and TRBJ2-2; TRBD2 is a possible D gene (6 bases). The CDR3 loop spans 15 amino acids. Germline assignment: CDR1 ENHRY and CDR2 SYGVKD. Trimming removed 7 bases at V and 3 bases at J, with 15 bases between. CDR3 bases: TGTGCCATCACTGGGACTTTGACCTACACCGGGGAGCTGTTTTTT. Residues: CAITGTLTYTGELFF.

J is TRBJ1-1 and V is TRBV30; tentatively, D is TRBD1 (6 bases). Trimming stripped 2 bases from V and 4 bases from J, with 14 bases between. Germline loops: CDR1 GTSNPN, CDR2 SVGIG (reference sequence). CDR3 length equals 14 residues. The DNA of the CDR3 is TGTGCCTGGAGTCTAGGCAGGGGTGTCACTGAAGCTTTCTTT. Encoded protein: CAWSLGRGVTEAFF.

The chain links TRBV7-9 to TRBJ2-5; 8 positions agree with TRBD1. This CDR3 is 15 amino acids long. Germline trimming cut 6 bases from V and 2 bases from J; bases unmatched to any gene: 8. CDR1 SEHNR and CDR2 FQNEAQ come from the germline V gene (reference sequence). CDR3 loop: CASRGDRGLQETQYF. In DNA form, the CDR3 reads TGTGCCAGCAGGGGAGACAGGGGTTTACAAGAGACCCAGTACTTC.

The rearrangement uses TRBV27 and TRBJ1-5, with unresolved D. The V gene lost 0 bases and the J gene lost 7 bases, with 7 bases spanning the gap. Per the germline V gene, CDR1 is MNHEY and CDR2 is SMNVEV (reference sequence). The CDR3 totals 13 residues. The CDR3 spells CASSLSGEQPQHF. The CDR3 bases are TGTGCCAGCAGTTTATCGGGAGAACAGCCCCAGCATTTT.

This clone was detected once. The rearrangement joins TRBV2 to TRBJ2-6; D is possibly TRBD2 (6 bases). From germline, CDR1 is SNHLY and CDR2 FYNNEI. Trimming stripped 3 bases from V and 4 bases from J, with 7 bases between. This CDR3 has 14 amino acids. The CDR3 region is CASSEGGGANVLTF. CDR3 DNA: TGTGCCAGCAGTGAGGGGGGAGGGGCCAACGTCCTGACTTTC.